The sequence of this T cell receptor (beta chain) was determined in a study of graft-versus-host responses after intestinal transplantation. Overall study context: The transplants performed in recipients were multivisceral, liver-intestinal, or isolated intestinal. The study gave all recipients anti-thymocyte globulin induction, then tacrolimus and steroids for about 3 years.

Note on this clone: Its antigen is undetermined.

Here immunoSEQ multiplex PCR was the method, and the copy in TCRdb shows in-frame clones only, minus some. The data contain about 80,000 clones, about 89% of them seen just once; the ten biggest clones take up approximately 0.35%. The sequence was collected from a human donor who received an intestinal transplant. The specimen was unstimulated CD4+ T cells sorted from spleen or lymph node cells, collected before intestinal transplant.

CDR3 sequence: CAATAAPPYGYTF. CDR3 bases: TGTGCCGCAACGGCGGCCCCTCCCTATGGCTACACCTTC. This chain connects TRBV28 to TRBJ1-2; D is unclear. Germline CDR1 and CDR2: MDHEN and SYDVKM. The CDR3 runs to 13 residues. With 11 bases removed from V and 4 bases from J, the gap between germline ends came to 17 bases.